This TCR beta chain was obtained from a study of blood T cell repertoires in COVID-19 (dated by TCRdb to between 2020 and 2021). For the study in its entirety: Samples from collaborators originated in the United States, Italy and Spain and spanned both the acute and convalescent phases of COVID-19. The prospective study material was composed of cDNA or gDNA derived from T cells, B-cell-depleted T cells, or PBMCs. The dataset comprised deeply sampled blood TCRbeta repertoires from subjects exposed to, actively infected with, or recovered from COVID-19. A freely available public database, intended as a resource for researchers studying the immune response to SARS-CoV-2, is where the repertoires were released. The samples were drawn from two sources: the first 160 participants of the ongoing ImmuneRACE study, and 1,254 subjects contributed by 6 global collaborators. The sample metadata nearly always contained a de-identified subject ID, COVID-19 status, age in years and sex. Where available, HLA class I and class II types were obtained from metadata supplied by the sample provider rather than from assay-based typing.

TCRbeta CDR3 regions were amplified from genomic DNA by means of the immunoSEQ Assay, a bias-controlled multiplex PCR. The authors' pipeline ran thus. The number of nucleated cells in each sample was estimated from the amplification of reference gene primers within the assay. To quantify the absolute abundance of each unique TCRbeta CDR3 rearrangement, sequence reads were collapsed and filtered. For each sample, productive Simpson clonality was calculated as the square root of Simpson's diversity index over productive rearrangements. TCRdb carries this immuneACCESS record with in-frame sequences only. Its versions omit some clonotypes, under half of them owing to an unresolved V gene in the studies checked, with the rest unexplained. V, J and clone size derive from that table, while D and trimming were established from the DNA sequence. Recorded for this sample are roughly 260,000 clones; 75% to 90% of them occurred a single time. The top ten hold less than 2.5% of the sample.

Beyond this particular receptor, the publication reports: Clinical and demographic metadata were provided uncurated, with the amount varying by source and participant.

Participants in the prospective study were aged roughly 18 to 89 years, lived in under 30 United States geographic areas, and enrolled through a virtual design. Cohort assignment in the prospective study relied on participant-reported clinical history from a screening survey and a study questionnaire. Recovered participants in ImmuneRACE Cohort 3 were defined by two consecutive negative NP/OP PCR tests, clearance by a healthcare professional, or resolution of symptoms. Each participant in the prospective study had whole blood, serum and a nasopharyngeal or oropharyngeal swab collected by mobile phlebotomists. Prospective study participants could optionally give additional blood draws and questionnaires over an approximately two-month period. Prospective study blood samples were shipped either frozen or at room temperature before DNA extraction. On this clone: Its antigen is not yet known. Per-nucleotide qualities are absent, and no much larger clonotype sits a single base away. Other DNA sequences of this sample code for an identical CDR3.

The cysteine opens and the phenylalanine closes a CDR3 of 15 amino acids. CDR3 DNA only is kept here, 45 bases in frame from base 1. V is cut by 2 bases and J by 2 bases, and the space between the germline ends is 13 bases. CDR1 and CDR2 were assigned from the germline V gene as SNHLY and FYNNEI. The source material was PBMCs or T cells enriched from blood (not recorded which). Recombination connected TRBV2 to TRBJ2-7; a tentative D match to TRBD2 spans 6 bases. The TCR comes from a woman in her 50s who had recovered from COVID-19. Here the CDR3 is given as CASSEYGGSAYEQYF. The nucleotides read TGTGCCAGCAGTGAATATGGGGGGTCGGCCTACGAGCAGTACTTC.